The 2 T cell receptor beta chains below all came from one sample that was sequenced in a study of blood T cell repertoires in COVID-19. TCRdb's copy holds only in-frame clones and misses some; the assay was immunoSEQ multiplex PCR. The sample carries about 280,000 clones, 88% recorded once. The sequencing sample was made of peripheral blood. These receptors were taken from a man between 18 and 35 years old with active or convalescent COVID-19.

This clone has a single count. The chain combines TRBV9 with TRBJ2-3; 8 nucleotides align to TRBD2. Trimming at V came to 0 bases and at J to 3 bases, leaving 6 bases not matched to a gene. The CDR3 sequence is 16 residues long. Germline CDR1 and CDR2: SGDLS and YYNGEE. CDR3 in DNA: TGTGCCAGCAGCGTAGCAGCGGGGGTGGGAACAGATACGCAGTATTTT. As protein: CASSVAAGVGTDTQYF.

The rearrangement links TRBV3-1 (or the pseudogene TRBV3-2) to TRBJ1-4, with 7 nucleotides matching TRBD1. The J segment lost 8 bases and the V segment lost 7 bases, leaving 10 bases of the junction unmatched. The CDR3 has 14 residues. The germline V gene encodes CDR1 LGHDT and CDR2 YNNKEL (reference sequence). The CDR3 nucleotides read TGTGCCAGCACCCTACAGGGGTCTTGGGAAAAACTGTTTTTT. Its protein product is CASTLQGSWEKLFF.